This entry features one T cell receptor (beta chain) sequence. The ends lost 6 bases at V and 3 bases at J; junction bases unmatched: 16. Germline V lookup: CDR1 LGHNA, CDR2 YSLEER. This CDR3 is 17 amino acids long. Original processing methods: Nucleated cell counts were estimated from reference gene primer amplification. Data came from immunoSEQ multiplex PCR; TCRdb stores just in-frame clones and leaves some out. The D gene and trimming were derived from the DNA, and the V and J assignments and clone size from that table. The sample yields around 60,000 clones, roughly 84% seen once. This sample was taken from a study of blood T cell repertoires in COVID-19. Study context: The analysed material was cDNA or gDNA that came from T cells, B-cell-depleted T cells, or PBMCs.

The receptor was derived from a man in his sixties or seventies with acute or convalescent COVID-19. V usage is TRBV4-3 and J usage is TRBJ1-2; TRBD1 matches 7 bases. Sequenced: peripheral blood. CDR3 sequence reads: CASSLTTGLEEDYGYTF. The DNA of the CDR3 is TGCGCCAGCAGTCTGACGACAGGGCTTGAAGAAGACTATGGCTACACCTTC.